A single sample is the source of the 31 T cell receptor beta chains below, sequenced in a study of cytomegalovirus exposure and HLA in healthy donors. The PCR employed 60 Vbeta primers together with 13 Jbeta primers. Profiled with immunoSEQ multiplex PCR; TCRdb holds only in-frame clones, not every one. The table includes about 180,000 clones, 70% to 90% detected once. What was sequenced was PBMCs. Receptors originate from a young woman in good health and CMV-seronegative.

The chain has TRBV27 and TRBJ1-2, with D unresolved. The CDR3 consists of 14 residues. Germline-derived CDR1 and CDR2 are MNHEY and SMNVEV (reference sequence). The V end lost 9 bases, the J end lost 0 bases, and 14 bases lay between the germline ends. The chain's CDR3 is CASKKTGANYGYTF. The DNA for the CDR3 is TGTGCCAGTAAAAAGACGGGAGCTAACTATGGCTACACCTTC.

CDR3 DNA sequence: TGCGCCAGCAGCTCACAGATCCCCTTCATGTACTTC. Translated: CASSSQIPFMYF. The V call is TRBV5-1, the J call TRBJ2-7, with D hard to call. Trimming pared 3 bases from V and 12 bases from J, leaving 16 bases between. The CDR3 loop spans 12 amino acids. Germline V gives CDR1 SGHRS, CDR2 YFSETQ.

The chain joins TRBV29-1 to TRBJ2-7; D possibly corresponds to TRBD1 (6 bases). Per germline, CDR1 SQVTM and CDR2 ANQGSEA. The CDR3 is made up of 12 amino acids. V was cut by 6 bases and J by 4 bases, with 13 bases left in between. The CDR3 spells CSVANRAYEQYF. The CDR3 DNA sequence: TGCAGCGTGGCAAACAGGGCGTACGAGCAGTACTTC.

CDR3 sequence (DNA): TGTGCCAGCAACAGGGGGGCTCAAGAGACCCAGTACTTC. Its protein is CASNRGAQETQYF. This sequence joins TRBV9 and TRBJ2-5; TRBD1 agrees at 8 bases. Germline V lookup: CDR1 SGDLS, CDR2 YYNGEE. CDR3 length: 13 residues. The junction had 3 bases not matched to a gene; V was cut back by 6 bases and J by 2 bases. The full variable domain, with the rest looked up from reference TRBV9 and TRBJ2-5, is DSGVTQTPKHLITATGQRVTLRCSPRSGDLSVYWYQQSLDQGLQFLIQYYNGEERAKGNILERFSAQQFPDLHSELNLSSLELGDSALYFCASNRGAQETQYFGPGTRLLVL.

This clone was detected once. The rearrangement joins TRBV11-2 to TRBJ1-1; perhaps TRBD1 as D (5 bases). V lost 1 base to trimming and J lost 5 bases, with 11 bases between them. There are 14 residues in the CDR3. The germline V gene has CDR1 SGHAT and CDR2 FQNNGV. The CDR3 reads CASSLGQWWTEAFF. The CDR3 coding sequence is TGTGCCAGCAGCTTAGGACAGTGGTGGACTGAAGCTTTCTTT.

A note on this clone: Other DNA sequences in the sample encode the same CDR3. The chain links TRBV11-3 to TRBJ2-1; possibly TRBD2 for D (6 bases). Germline-derived CDR1 and CDR2 are SGHNT and YENEEA. V gave up 0 bases and J gave up 1 base, with 7 bases separating them. The CDR3 is 15 amino acids. The CDR3 DNA sequence: TGTGCCAGCAGCTTAGAGGGGGGTTCCTACAATGAGCAGTTCTTC. It translates to CASSLEGGSYNEQFF.

This chain connects TRBV7-2 to TRBJ2-2; a weak D match, TRBD2 (6 bases). Per the germline V gene, CDR1 is SGHTA and CDR2 is FQGNSA. The V end was cut by 4 bases, the J end by 1 base, with 13 bases between. The CDR3 loop spans 16 amino acids. The DNA for the CDR3 is TGTGCCAGCAGCTCTCGCGGGGTTTTGAACACCGGGGAGCTGTTTTTT. It specifies CASSSRGVLNTGELFF.

This chain joins TRBV18 and TRBJ2-7; 8 bases map to TRBD2. Germline CDR1 and CDR2: KGHSH and LQKENI. J was trimmed by 6 bases and V by 2 bases; bases with no gene match: 12. The CDR3 contains 16 residues. The CDR3: CASSPSVLAGPTEQYF. CDR3 DNA: TGTGCCAGCTCACCATCGGTTCTAGCGGGCCCTACCGAGCAGTACTTC.

This chain connects TRBV14 to TRBJ1-2; the match to TRBD1 covers 10 bases. The CDR3 is 18 amino acids. V shed 4 bases, J shed 7 bases, and the junction held 18 bases outside the gene matches. Germline assignment: CDR1 SGHDN and CDR2 FVKESK. DNA of the CDR3: TGTGCCAGCAGCCGCCTCAGCGGGACAGGGGAAAAAGTACTTGGCTACACCTTC. This codes for CASSRLSGTGEKVLGYTF.

The V and J genes are TRBV6-1 and TRBJ1-5; the D is unclear. The V end was cut by 5 bases, the J end by 3 bases, with 5 bases between. Germline V gives CDR1 MNHNS, CDR2 SASEGT. The CDR3 runs 12 residues. For the CDR3, the DNA is TGTGCCAGCAGTCGTAACAATCAGCCCCAGCATTTT. Translation gives CASSRNNQPQHF.

The rearrangement links TRBV2 to TRBJ2-2, with 8 bases matching TRBD1. Per germline, CDR1 SNHLY and CDR2 FYNNEI. This CDR3 region has 15 residues. J gave up 6 bases and V 8 bases, and 11 bases lay outside the gene matches. The CDR3 loop is CASGQGSLQPGELFF. The CDR3 DNA reads as TGTGCCAGCGGACAGGGAAGTTTGCAACCCGGGGAGCTGTTTTTT.

The chain uses TRBV19 and TRBJ2-3; 7 bases are shared with TRBD2. With V trimmed by 5 bases and J by 1 base, 6 bases remained unmatched. This CDR3 comprises 15 residues. Per germline, CDR1 LNHDA and CDR2 SQIVND (reference sequence). Here the CDR3 DNA reads TGTGCCAGTAGTCGGACTAGGAGTCGCACAGATACGCAGTATTTT. It encodes CASSRTRSRTDTQYF.

As DNA, the CDR3 is TGTGCCAGCAGCTTGGTAACCGGGACAGGGTCAGCTTTCTTT. Translating gives CASSLVTGTGSAFF. J is TRBJ1-1 and V is TRBV5-4; 9 bases line up with TRBD1. Looked up from germline, CDR1 is SGHNT and CDR2 is YYREEE (reference sequence). The length of the CDR3 is 14 residues. V was clipped by 0 bases and J by 10 bases; unmatched bases: 7.

Written as DNA, the CDR3 is TGTGCCAGCAGTGGGGGAGCCGGGAGGGCCGTGTTTCGTGGTGAAAACATTCAGTACTTC. This codes for CASSGGAGRAVFRGENIQYF. The chain employs TRBV2 and TRBJ2-4, with 8 bases aligning to TRBD2. The CDR3 has 20 residues. V shed 4 bases, J shed 5 bases, and the junction held 22 bases outside the gene matches. Germline assignment: CDR1 SNHLY and CDR2 FYNNEI.

This chain connects TRBV4-1 to TRBJ2-1; 7 nucleotides align to TRBD1. Trimming cost V 0 bases and J 2 bases; bases outside gene matches: 7. The length of the CDR3 is 17 residues. CDR1 and CDR2 from the germline V gene are MGHRA and YSYEKL. DNA of the CDR3: TGCGCCAGCAGCCAAGAGAGGACAGGACGGGCCTACAATGAGCAGTTCTTC. As protein: CASSQERTGRAYNEQFF.

The CDR3 loop is CASSLLGVRTSYKGQFF. The DNA of the CDR3 is TGTGCCAGCAGTTTACTAGGTGTCCGGACTAGCTACAAGGGGCAGTTCTTC. This sequence joins TRBV28 and TRBJ2-1; the match to TRBD2 covers 8 bases. Germline values: CDR1 MDHEN, CDR2 SYDVKM. V shed 2 bases and J 12 bases; nucleotides not matched to a gene: 18. This CDR3 has 17 amino acids. Using reference TRBV28 and TRBJ2-1 for the parts outside the CDR3, the full variable domain is DVKVTQSSRYLVKRTGEKVFLECVQDMDHENMFWYRQDPGLGLRLIYFSYDVKMKEKGDIPEGYSVSREKKERFSLILESASTNQTSMYLCASSLLGVRTSYKGQFFGPGTRLTVL.

This chain joins TRBV14 and TRBJ2-7; no clear D. CDR3 length: 14 amino acids. CDR1 is SGHDN, CDR2 FVKESK, per germline. The germline V and J ends were trimmed by 2 bases and 4 bases, with 12 bases remaining between them. The DNA of the CDR3 is TGTGCCAGCAGCCAAAGCCTGACTGGTTACGAGCAGTACTTC. Protein: CASSQSLTGYEQYF. The complete variable domain, with remaining parts taken from reference TRBV14 and TRBJ2-7, reads EAGVTQFPSHSVIEKGQTVTLRCDPISGHDNLYWYRRVMGKEIKFLLHFVKESKQDESGMPNNRFLAERTGGTYSTLKVQPAELEDSGVYFCASSQSLTGYEQYFGPGTRLTVT.

V usage is TRBV28 and J usage is TRBJ2-7; 8 positions match TRBD1. The CDR3 length is 14 residues. The V gene end was trimmed by 1 base and the J gene end by 4 bases; junction bases not matched to a gene: 3. The germline V gene has CDR1 MDHEN and CDR2 SYDVKM. CDR3 sequence (DNA): TGTGCCAGCAGTTTATTGGACAGGGCGTACGAGCAGTACTTC. The encoded protein is CASSLLDRAYEQYF. The full variable domain, rest sourced from reference TRBV28 and TRBJ2-7, is DVKVTQSSRYLVKRTGEKVFLECVQDMDHENMFWYRQDPGLGLRLIYFSYDVKMKEKGDIPEGYSVSREKKERFSLILESASTNQTSMYLCASSLLDRAYEQYFGPGTRLTVT.

In its sample, this clone was seen a few times. The chain combines TRBV15 with TRBJ2-1; 15 nucleotides agree with TRBD2. V trimming: 3 bases; J trimming: 9 bases; junction bases outside the gene matches: 6. Germline V lookup: CDR1 LNHNV, CDR2 YYDKDF (reference sequence). This CDR3 contains 16 residues. The CDR3 loop is CATSRGTSGGFSEQFF. Written as DNA, the CDR3 is TGTGCCACCAGCAGGGGGACTAGCGGGGGGTTTAGTGAGCAGTTCTTC.

The rearrangement uses TRBV6-5 and TRBJ1-1, with a weak D call TRBD1 (6 bases). Between the trimmed V and J ends, which lost 5 bases and 5 bases, there was a span of 15 bases. The CDR3 is 14 amino acids. Germline assignment: CDR1 MNHEY and CDR2 SVGAGI. CDR3 amino acids: CASSPITGWTEAFF. Here the CDR3 DNA reads TGTGCCAGCAGTCCAATAACAGGGTGGACTGAAGCTTTCTTT.

This clone was seen only a few times. The V gene is TRBV7-9, the J gene TRBJ2-1, with 11 bases that match TRBD2. Germline CDR1 reads SEHNR; CDR2 reads FQNEAQ (reference sequence). V lost 4 bases and J lost 7; bases outside the gene matches: 12. CDR3 length equals 17 residues. CDR3 amino acids: CASSSNLAGGGVNEQFF. DNA of the CDR3: TGTGCCAGCAGCTCCAATTTAGCGGGAGGGGGGGTAAATGAGCAGTTCTTC.

This chain uses TRBV6-5 with TRBJ2-7, with D unresolved. Germline assignment: CDR1 MNHEY and CDR2 SVGAGI. This CDR3 is 12 amino acids long. V lost 6 bases and J 4 bases, leaving 10 bases between the germline ends. The DNA of the CDR3 is TGTGCCAGCAGCCGAGACAAGTACGAGCAGTACTTC. This gives the protein CASSRDKYEQYF.

J is TRBJ2-3 and V is TRBV5-4, with TRBD1 matching over 7 bases. Germline CDR1 and CDR2: SGHNT and YYREEE (reference sequence). CDR3 size: 15 residues. Trimming at V came to 3 bases and at J to 1 base, leaving 5 bases not matched to a gene. CDR3 sequence: CASSSAQGGTDTQYF. CDR3 DNA: TGTGCCAGCAGCTCAGCCCAGGGGGGCACAGATACGCAGTATTTT.

The chain recombines TRBV19 with TRBJ1-2; perhaps TRBD1 as D (6 bases). V lost 6 bases and J 5 bases, leaving 16 bases between the germline ends. The CDR3 runs to 14 residues. CDR1 LNHDA and CDR2 SQIVND come from the germline V gene (reference sequence). This CDR3 is CASRNPGTGYGYTF. The CDR3 bases are TGTGCCAGTAGAAATCCCGGTACAGGGTATGGCTACACCTTC.

The rearrangement links TRBV6-1 to TRBJ1-2; 10 bases are a match to TRBD1. This CDR3 region has 16 residues. The J segment lost 1 base and the V segment lost 0 bases, leaving 2 bases of the junction unmatched. Germline lookup yields CDR1 MNHNS and CDR2 SASEGT. The CDR3 region is CASSEATGGYNYGYTF. The CDR3 bases are TGTGCCAGCAGTGAAGCGACAGGGGGCTATAACTATGGCTACACCTTC.

The chain has TRBV6-5 and TRBJ2-6; D might be TRBD1 (5 bases). CDR1 MNHEY and CDR2 SVGAGI come from the germline V gene. CDR3 size: 16 residues. The V end lost 0 bases, the J end lost 0 bases, and 6 bases lay between the germline ends. DNA for the CDR3: TGTGCCAGCAGTTACTCTACAGGCTCTGGGGCCAACGTCCTGACTTTC. Its translation: CASSYSTGSGANVLTF.

CDR3 DNA: TGTGCCAGCAGCCCCACCTACAATGAGCAGTTCTTC. It yields the protein CASSPTYNEQFF. V usage is TRBV6-5 and J usage is TRBJ2-1; no definite D call. Germline V gene data show CDR1 as MNHEY and CDR2 as SVGAGI. The CDR3 is 12 residues long. Trimming pared 6 bases from V and 2 bases from J, leaving 5 bases between.

The V gene is TRBV6-5, the J gene TRBJ1-6, with TRBD1 as a possible D gene (5 bases). There are 13 residues in the CDR3. Germline V lookup: CDR1 MNHEY, CDR2 SVGAGI. V dropped 6 bases and J dropped 5 bases, with 8 bases sitting between them. CDR3 DNA sequence: TGTGCCAGCAGAAAACAGGATAATTCACCCCTCCACTTT. Translated: CASRKQDNSPLHF.

The chain recombines TRBV7-8 with TRBJ1-2; D gene ambiguous. CDR3 size: 14 residues. The germline gives CDR1 SGHVS, CDR2 FQNEAQ. V was shortened by 2 bases and J by 3 bases, with 10 bases between the two germline ends. The CDR3 loop is CASSLRLTDYGYTF. Written as DNA, the CDR3 is TGTGCCAGCAGCTTAAGGCTGACTGACTATGGCTACACCTTC.

J is TRBJ2-7 and V is TRBV28; possible D gene TRBD2, 6 bases. The length of the CDR3 is 16 residues. Per germline, CDR1 MDHEN and CDR2 SYDVKM. The V gene lost 5 bases and the J gene lost 2 bases, with 19 bases spanning the gap. CDR3 sequence reads: CASSDDLGGLTYEQYF. Written as DNA, the CDR3 is TGTGCCAGCAGTGACGATTTGGGGGGACTGACCTACGAGCAGTACTTC.

The J gene is TRBJ2-7, the V gene TRBV19, with 8 bases identical to TRBD1. The germline V gene encodes CDR1 LNHDA and CDR2 SQIVND (reference sequence). After removal of 7 bases from V and 2 bases from J, the junction contained 7 bases not matched to a gene. CDR3 size: 14 residues. CDR3 DNA sequence: TGTGCCAGTAACGGCGGACAGGGCCCCTACGAGCAGTACTTC. This gives the protein CASNGGQGPYEQYF.